The next 24 T cell receptor beta chains were all read from a single sample in a study of regulatory T cells in long-lasting Graves disease. HTBI primers from iRepertoire and Arm-PCR of CDR3 regions yielded the TCR beta libraries. MiXCR, applied by TCRdb to the multiplex PCR reads, yields one record per CDR3 protein. Of approximately 380,000 distinct CDR3 sequences listed, about a fifth were seen once; the top ten hold around 21%. Described time point: persistent/refractory GD, antithyroid drugs over 5 years with positive TRAb. The TCR library used RNA extracted from PBMCs. This sample comprised peripheral blood mononuclear cells (PBMCs), obtained when the disease was refractory, from a patient treated with antithyroid drugs. Receptors originate from a female donor with Graves disease.

This clonotype occurred a few times. The rearrangement links TRBV20-1 to TRBJ1-5; 11 bases are shared with TRBD1. V gave up 1 base and J gave up 6 bases; unmatched junction bases: 5. Germline V gives CDR1 DFQATT, CDR2 SNEGSKA (reference sequence). This CDR3 has 15 amino acids. CDR3 DNA sequence: TGCAGTGCTAGAGGGGGACAGGGGGTAGGTCAGCCCCAGCATTTT. This codes for CSARGGQGVGQPQHF.

This clonotype showed up just a few times. The chain combines TRBV20-1 with TRBJ2-7; D gene ambiguous. CDR3 length: 13 residues. V was pared by 3 bases and J by 4 bases, with 13 bases between. CDR1 is DFQATT, CDR2 SNEGSKA, per germline (reference sequence). CDR3 amino acids: CSARFLEEYEQYF. CDR3 nucleotide sequence: TGCAGTGCTAGGTTCCTGGAAGAATACGAGCAGTACTTC.

The CDR3 loop is CASSVGSWNTEAFF. The CDR3 DNA reads as TGTGCCAGCAGCGTAGGGTCGTGGAACACTGAAGCTTTCTTT. The chain recombines TRBV9 with TRBJ1-1, with D unclear. From germline, CDR1 is SGDLS and CDR2 YYNGEE. Trimming removed 0 bases from V and 1 base from J, with 7 bases in between. This CDR3 contains 14 residues. The entire variable domain, with the rest obtained from reference TRBV9 and TRBJ1-1, is as follows: DSGVTQTPKHLITATGQRVTLRCSPRSGDLSVYWYQQSLDQGLQFLIQYYNGEERAKGNILERFSAQQFPDLHSELNLSSLELGDSALYFCASSVGSWNTEAFFGQGTRLTVV.

This clonotype was found a few times. V and J are TRBV19 and TRBJ1-5; D unresolved. The length of the CDR3 is 13 residues. Trimming took 3 bases from V and 6 from J, leaving 9 bases between them. Germline lookup yields CDR1 LNHDA and CDR2 SQIVND (reference sequence). CDR3 sequence reads: CASSMVEGQPQHF. Written as DNA, the CDR3 is TGTGCCAGTAGTATGGTAGAAGGTCAGCCCCAGCATTTT.

The chain couples TRBV18 to TRBJ2-7; D is ambiguous. V was pared by 6 bases and J by 5 bases, with 17 bases between. This CDR3 has 14 residues. The V gene's germline CDR1 is KGHSH and CDR2 LQKENI. Here the CDR3 reads CASSPWKGTDEQYF. DNA of the CDR3: TGTGCCAGCTCCCCCTGGAAGGGTACGGACGAGCAGTACTTC.

J is TRBJ2-2 and V is TRBV27, with 9 bases aligning to TRBD2. CDR1 and CDR2 from the germline V gene are MNHEY and SMNVEV (reference sequence). V lost 2 bases, J lost 3 bases, and 7 bases stayed unmatched. This CDR3 is built from 17 residues. The CDR3 DNA follows: TGTGCCAGCAGTTTACACCAGACTAGCGGCTACACCGGGGAGCTGTTTTTT. This codes for CASSLHQTSGYTGELFF.

This clonotype was counted ten times or more. CDR3 protein: CASSYSRQRREKGDIQYF. DNA of the CDR3: TGTGCCAGCAGTTACTCTCGCCAACGGCGGGAGAAGGGAGACATTCAGTACTTC. The chain joins TRBV6-2 or TRBV6-3 to TRBJ2-4, with TRBD2 matching 7 bases. The CDR3 totals 18 residues. Germline assignment: CDR1 MNHEY and CDR2 SVGEGT. V dropped 0 bases and J dropped 8; count of bases not matched to a gene: 16.

The chain joins TRBV7-3 to TRBJ2-1; TRBD1 is a possible D gene (6 bases). With 5 bases removed from V and 5 bases from J, the gap between germline ends came to 16 bases. The CDR3 length is 15 residues. CDR1 and CDR2 from the germline V gene are SGHTA and FQGTGA. The CDR3 region is CASSPQHTGHNEQFF. DNA for the CDR3: TGTGCCAGCAGCCCCCAGCACACAGGGCACAATGAGCAGTTCTTC.

With regard to this clonotype: One end of the junction does not line up with germline, which may come from a read error. The CDR3, as DNA: TGTGCCAGCGGAATAGGACAAATCTCCTGCGAGCAGTACTTC. This gives the protein CASGIGQISCEQYF. The gene calls are TRBV6-1 and TRBJ2-7; D is possibly TRBD1 (5 bases). The germline V gene has CDR1 MNHNS and CDR2 SASEGT. There are 14 residues in the CDR3.

This clonotype occurred many times. The V and J genes are TRBV6-5 and TRBJ1-1; TRBD1 might be the D (6 bases). The CDR3 is 15 residues long. V was clipped by 2 bases and J by 1 base, with 11 bases between them. CDR1 MNHEY and CDR2 SVGAGI come from the germline V gene. In nucleotides, the CDR3 is TGTGCCAGCAGTTACCCAGGGGCTCCGAACACTGAAGCTTTCTTT. Residues: CASSYPGAPNTEAFF.

This clonotype was counted many times. V gene TRBV12-3 or TRBV12-4 combines with J gene TRBJ2-7; D gene unclear. V was pared by 6 bases and J by 3 bases, with 15 bases between. The CDR3 contains 14 residues. CDR3 bases: TGTGCCAGCAGCCCGGTAGGTTCCCTCTACGAGCAGTACTTC. Amino acids: CASSPVGSLYEQYF.

The chain is built from TRBV6-1 and TRBJ2-2; 9 bases fit TRBD2. Germline V gene lookup returns CDR1 MNHNS and CDR2 SASEGT. This CDR3 region has 17 residues. V shed 7 bases and J 8 bases; nucleotides not matched to a gene: 17. In DNA, the CDR3 is TGTGCCAGCACCCCCAGGCTAGCGGGGCCCGCCCGAGGGGAGCTGTTTTTT. Protein sequence: CASTPRLAGPARGELFF.

This clonotype was seen a handful of times. The chain links TRBV6-1 to TRBJ2-7; D perhaps matches TRBD2 (6 bases). The CDR3 spans 15 residues. Trimming pared 8 bases from V and 2 bases from J, leaving 19 bases between. Germline V CDR1 and CDR2: MNHNS, SASEGT. DNA for the CDR3: TGTGCCAGCCTCGGTGGTGGGCGGGAAACCTACGAGCAGTACTTC. Its protein product is CASLGGGRETYEQYF.

The chain joins TRBV7-2 to TRBJ2-7; 10 bases are shared with TRBD2. V lost 5 bases and J lost 6; bases outside the gene matches: 13. The CDR3 is made up of 16 amino acids. Germline V CDR1 and CDR2: SGHTA, FQGNSA. The CDR3 DNA follows: TGTGCCAGCAGCCGACCGCTAGCGGGAGTTAAGGTCGAGCAGTACTTC. Its translation: CASSRPLAGVKVEQYF.

The rearrangement links TRBV19 to TRBJ1-5; D unclear. Germline V gene sequence: CDR1 LNHDA, CDR2 SQIVND (reference sequence). The CDR3 consists of 14 residues. With 6 bases removed from V and 6 bases from J, the gap between germline ends came to 15 bases. As DNA, the CDR3 is TGTGCCAGTAGAGAGACCGGGGTCAGTCAGCCCCAGCATTTT. Translating gives CASRETGVSQPQHF.

This clonotype was seen many times. The chain employs TRBV28 and TRBJ2-7; TRBD2 agrees at 9 bases. V was clipped by 4 bases and J by 3 bases; unmatched bases: 4. This CDR3 region has 14 residues. The germline V gene encodes CDR1 MDHEN and CDR2 SYDVKM. CDR3 amino acids: CASSSAGGYYEQYF. The CDR3 coding sequence is TGTGCCAGCAGTTCAGCGGGAGGTTACTACGAGCAGTACTTC.

The chain couples TRBV20-1 to TRBJ1-6; 7 bases fit TRBD1. V lost 4 bases, J lost 7 bases, and 7 bases stayed unmatched. Germline CDR1 and CDR2: DFQATT and SNEGSKA (reference sequence). The CDR3 consists of 14 residues. The CDR3 bases are TGCAGTGCTACTGCCGGGACAGCCAATTCACCCCTCCACTTT. It encodes CSATAGTANSPLHF.

Many counts were recorded for this clonotype. The J gene is TRBJ2-2, the V gene TRBV12-3 or TRBV12-4; 12 nucleotides line up with TRBD2. The CDR3 runs to 17 residues. V lost 6 bases and J lost 4; bases outside the gene matches: 9. CDR3: CASRGLAGRRFTGELFF. The CDR3 DNA sequence: TGTGCCAGCAGAGGACTAGCGGGACGGCGGTTCACCGGGGAGCTGTTTTTT.

This clonotype was picked up many times. The chain is built from TRBV20-1 and TRBJ1-1, with a possible D match to TRBD1 (5 bases). V was shortened by 0 bases and J by 9 bases, with 20 bases between the two germline ends. Germline V gene sequence: CDR1 DFQATT, CDR2 SNEGSKA (reference sequence). This CDR3 is built from 15 residues. CDR3 bases: TGCAGTGCTAGAGATTCTAACATGGCAGGGTCAAAAGCTTTCTTT. As protein: CSARDSNMAGSKAFF.

This clonotype was recorded at least ten times. This chain links TRBV7-2 with TRBJ2-7; D ambiguous. CDR1 SGHTA and CDR2 FQGNSA come from the germline V gene. V gave up 5 bases and J gave up 6 bases, with 8 bases separating them. This CDR3 has 11 residues. This chain's CDR3 is CASSIGVEQYF. Here the CDR3 DNA reads TGTGCCAGCAGCATTGGAGTCGAGCAGTACTTC.

A remark on this clonotype: This may be a read error, as it is one base from a much larger clone. This rearrangement joins TRBV6-1 to TRBJ2-7, with 7 bases identical to TRBD1. Germline V gene lookup returns CDR1 MNHNS and CDR2 SASEGT. The CDR3 runs to 15 residues. J lost 2 bases, V lost 6 bases, and 10 bases had no gene match. The CDR3: CASSVRDRVTYEQYF. The CDR3 nucleotides read TGTGCCAGCAGCGTCCGAGACAGGGTCACCTACGAGCAGTACTTC.

This clonotype was observed a few times. This chain connects TRBV24-1 to TRBJ2-2; D remains unclear. Trimming took 5 bases from V and 2 from J, leaving 2 bases between them. Germline values: CDR1 KGHDR, CDR2 SFDVKD. The CDR3 has 12 amino acids. CDR3 bases: TGTGCCACCAGTGTAAACACCGGGGAGCTGTTTTTT. The encoded protein is CATSVNTGELFF.

At least ten counts were recorded for this clonotype. The genes are TRBV2 and TRBJ2-2; 13 bases align to TRBD2. Per germline, CDR1 SNHLY and CDR2 FYNNEI. After removal of 6 bases from V and 6 bases from J, the junction contained 4 bases not matched to a gene. The CDR3 has 15 residues. The CDR3 protein is CASRAGTSGAGELFF. Written as DNA, the CDR3 is TGTGCCAGCAGAGCCGGGACTAGCGGGGCCGGGGAGCTGTTTTTT.

The chain employs TRBV5-5 and TRBJ2-2, with 7 bases lining up with TRBD2. Trimming took 2 bases from V and 0 from J; bases not matched to a gene: 7. The CDR3 is 17 residues long. Germline CDR1 is SGHKS and CDR2 is YYEKEE (reference sequence). The chain's CDR3 is CASSFLAGATNTGELFF. For the CDR3, the DNA is TGTGCCAGCAGCTTTCTGGCGGGAGCGACGAACACCGGGGAGCTGTTTTTT.